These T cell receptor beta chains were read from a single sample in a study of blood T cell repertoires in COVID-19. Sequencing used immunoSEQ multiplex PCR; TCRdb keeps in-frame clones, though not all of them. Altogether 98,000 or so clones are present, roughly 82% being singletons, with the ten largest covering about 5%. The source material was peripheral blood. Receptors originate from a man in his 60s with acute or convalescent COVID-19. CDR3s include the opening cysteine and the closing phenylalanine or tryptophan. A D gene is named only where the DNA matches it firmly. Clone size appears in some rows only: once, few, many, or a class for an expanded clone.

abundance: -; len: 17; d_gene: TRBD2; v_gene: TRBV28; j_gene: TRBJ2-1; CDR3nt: TGTGCCAGCAGTGGCGGGGCGGGAGTGAGAAGCTACAATGAGCAGTTCTTC; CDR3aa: CASSGGAGVRSYNEQFF
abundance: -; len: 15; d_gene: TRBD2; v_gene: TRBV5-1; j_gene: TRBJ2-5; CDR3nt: TGCGCCACCAGGGAGGGAGTAGGAGGTCAAGAGACCCAGTACTTC; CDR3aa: CATREGVGGQETQYF
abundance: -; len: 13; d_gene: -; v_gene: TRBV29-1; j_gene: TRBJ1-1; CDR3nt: TGCAGCGCTGACCGGGACAAGAACACTGAAGCTTTCTTT; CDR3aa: CSADRDKNTEAFF
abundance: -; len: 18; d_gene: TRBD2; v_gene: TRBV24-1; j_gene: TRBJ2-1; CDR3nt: TGTGCCACCAGTGATTTGCCTGTGACTAGCGGGTCCTACAATGAGCAGTTCTTC; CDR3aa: CATSDLPVTSGSYNEQFF
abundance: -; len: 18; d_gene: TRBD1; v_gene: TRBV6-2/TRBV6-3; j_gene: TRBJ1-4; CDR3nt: TGTGCCAGCAGTTACAGTGGACAGGGGACTCGAACTAATGAAAAACTGTTTTTT; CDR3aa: CASSYSGQGTRTNEKLFF
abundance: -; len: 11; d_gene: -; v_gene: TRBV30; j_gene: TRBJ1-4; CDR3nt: TGTGCCTGGATGGGCGATGAAAAACTGTTTTTT; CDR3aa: CAWMGDEKLFF
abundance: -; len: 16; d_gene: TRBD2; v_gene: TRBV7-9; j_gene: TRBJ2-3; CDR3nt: TGTGCCAGCAGCTTAGGAGTAGCGGGAGGGACAGATACGCAGTATTTT; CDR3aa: CASSLGVAGGTDTQYF
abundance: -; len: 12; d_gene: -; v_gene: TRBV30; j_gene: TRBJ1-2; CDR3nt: TGTGCCTGGAGTCGCGTCAACTATGGCTACACCTTC; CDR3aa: CAWSRVNYGYTF
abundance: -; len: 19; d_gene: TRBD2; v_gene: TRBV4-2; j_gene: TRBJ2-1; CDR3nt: TGTGCCAGCAGCCAAACGCGAGGCGGGAGGGAGAGCTCCTACAATGAGCAGTTCTTC; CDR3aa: CASSQTRGGRESSYNEQFF
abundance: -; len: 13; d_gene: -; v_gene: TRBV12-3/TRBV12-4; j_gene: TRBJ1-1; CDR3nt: TGTGCCAGCACGACTGAAATGAACACTGAAGCTTTCTTT; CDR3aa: CASTTEMNTEAFF
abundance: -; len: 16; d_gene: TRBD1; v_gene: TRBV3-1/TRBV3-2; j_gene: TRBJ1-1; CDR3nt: TGTGCCAGCAGCCGCTGGGACAGGGTGCCGAACACTGAAGCTTTCTTT; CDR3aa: CASSRWDRVPNTEAFF
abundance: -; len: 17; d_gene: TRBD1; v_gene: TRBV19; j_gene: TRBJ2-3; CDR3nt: TGTGCCAGTAGTCCTTTCACCGGACAGGGGGGCACAGATACGCAGTATTTT; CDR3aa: CASSPFTGQGGTDTQYF
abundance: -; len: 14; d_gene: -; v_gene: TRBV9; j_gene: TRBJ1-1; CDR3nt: TGTGCCAGCAGCGCCGGCCGATCTGAAGCGAAAGCTTTCTTT; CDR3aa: CASSAGRSEAKAFF
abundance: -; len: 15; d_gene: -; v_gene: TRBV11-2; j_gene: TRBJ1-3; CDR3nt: TGTGCCAGCAGCTTAGGCTCAGGGCCTGGAAACACCATATATTTT; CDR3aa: CASSLGSGPGNTIYF
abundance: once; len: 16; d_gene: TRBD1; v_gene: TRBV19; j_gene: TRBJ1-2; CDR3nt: TGTGCCAGTAGTAGGGACAGGGGCCCCGGCGGCTATGGCTACACCTTC; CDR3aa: CASSRDRGPGGYGYTF
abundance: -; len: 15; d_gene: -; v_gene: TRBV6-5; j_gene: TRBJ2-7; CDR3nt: TGTGCCGCCGCCCGGAGGAGAGGGTTTTCCTACGAGCAGTACTTC; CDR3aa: CAAARRRGFSYEQYF
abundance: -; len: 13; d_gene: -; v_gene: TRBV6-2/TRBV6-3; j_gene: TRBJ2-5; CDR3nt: TGTGCCAGCAGTGCGGACTTAGAGGAGACCCAGTACTTC; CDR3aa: CASSADLEETQYF
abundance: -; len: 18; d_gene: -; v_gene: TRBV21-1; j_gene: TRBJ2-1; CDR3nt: TGTGCCAGCAGCAAAGGGGAACGGCTAGCGAACTGCTACAATGAGCAGTTCTTC; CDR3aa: CASSKGERLANCYNEQFF